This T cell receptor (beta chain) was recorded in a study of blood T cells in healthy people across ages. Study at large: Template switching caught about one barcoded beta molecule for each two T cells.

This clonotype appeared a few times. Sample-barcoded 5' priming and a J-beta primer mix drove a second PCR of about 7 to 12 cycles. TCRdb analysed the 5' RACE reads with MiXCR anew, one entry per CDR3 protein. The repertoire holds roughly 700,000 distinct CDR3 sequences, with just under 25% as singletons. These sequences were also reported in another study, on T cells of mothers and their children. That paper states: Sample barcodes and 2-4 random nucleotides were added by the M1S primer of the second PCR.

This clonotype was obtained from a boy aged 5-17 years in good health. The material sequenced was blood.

The CDR3 region is CASSPPAGLVSYEQYF. DNA of the CDR3: TGTGCCAGCAGTCCTCCCGCGGGACTAGTATCCTACGAGCAGTACTTC. The chain has TRBV28 and TRBJ2-7, with 8 bases aligning to TRBD2. The trim removed 5 bases at V and 1 base at J, leaving 10 bases unmatched. The CDR3 has 16 amino acids. Germline lookup yields CDR1 MDHEN and CDR2 SYDVKM.